This T cell receptor (beta chain) was recorded in a study of blood T cells in healthy people across ages. It was with a sample-barcoded 5' primer and a J-beta primer mix that a second PCR of roughly 6 to 12 cycles was run. TCRdb reprocessed the 5' RACE reads with MiXCR, giving one entry per CDR3 protein. This table has about 1.4 million distinct CDR3 sequences, 59% appearing once. This clonotype has a handful of counts. The antigen is not known. Findings and limits, study-wide: PBMCs that were unsorted prevented a conclusive naive versus antigen-experienced comparison. Compared with aged donors, long-lived donors showed fewer expanded clones, suggesting selection.

This CDR3 has 10 residues. CDR1 MGHDK and CDR2 SYGVNS come from the germline V gene. Unmatched junction bases numbered 4, after V lost 6 bases and J lost 13 bases. The sequenced sample consisted of blood. The chain is built from TRBV25-1 and TRBJ2-5; TRBD1 aligns across 8 bases. The sequence came from a man between 18 and 35 years old in good health. The CDR3 loop reads CASSRTGLYF. The CDR3 region has the DNA TGTGCCAGCAGCCGGACAGGGTTGTACTTC.